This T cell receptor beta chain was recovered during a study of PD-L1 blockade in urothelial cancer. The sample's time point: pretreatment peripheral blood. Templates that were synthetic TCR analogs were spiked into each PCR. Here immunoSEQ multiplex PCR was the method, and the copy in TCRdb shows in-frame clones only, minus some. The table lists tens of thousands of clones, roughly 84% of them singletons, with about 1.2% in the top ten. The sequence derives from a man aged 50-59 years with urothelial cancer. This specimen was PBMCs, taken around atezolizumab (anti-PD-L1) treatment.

CDR3 coding DNA: TGCGCCAGCAGTGATCCACAGCAAAGTGGCTACACCTTC. Translation: CASSDPQQSGYTF. The gene calls are TRBV10-2 and TRBJ1-2; unclear D gene. Trimming left V 3 bases short and J 7 bases short, with 12 bases between. The germline CDR1 and CDR2 sequences are WSHSY and SAAADI. The length of the CDR3 is 13 residues.